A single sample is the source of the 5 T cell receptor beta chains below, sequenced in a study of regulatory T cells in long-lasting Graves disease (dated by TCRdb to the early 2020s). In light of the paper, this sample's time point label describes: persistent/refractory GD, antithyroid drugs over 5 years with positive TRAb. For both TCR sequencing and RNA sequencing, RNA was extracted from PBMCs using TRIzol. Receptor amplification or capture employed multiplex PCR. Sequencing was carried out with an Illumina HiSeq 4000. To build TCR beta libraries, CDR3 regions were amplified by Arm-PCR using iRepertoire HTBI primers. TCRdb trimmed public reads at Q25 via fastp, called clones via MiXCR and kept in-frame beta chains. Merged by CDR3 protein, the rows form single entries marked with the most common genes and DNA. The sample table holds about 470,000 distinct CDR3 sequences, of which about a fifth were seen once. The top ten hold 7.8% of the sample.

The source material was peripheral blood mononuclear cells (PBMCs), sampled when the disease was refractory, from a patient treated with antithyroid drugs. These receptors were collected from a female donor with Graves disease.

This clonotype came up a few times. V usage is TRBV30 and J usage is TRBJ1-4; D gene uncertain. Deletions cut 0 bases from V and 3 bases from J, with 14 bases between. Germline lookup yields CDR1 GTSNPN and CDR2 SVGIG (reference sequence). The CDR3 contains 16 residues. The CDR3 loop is CAWSVSLAGPNEKLFF. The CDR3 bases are TGTGCCTGGAGTGTAAGCTTGGCAGGCCCTAATGAAAAACTGTTTTTT.

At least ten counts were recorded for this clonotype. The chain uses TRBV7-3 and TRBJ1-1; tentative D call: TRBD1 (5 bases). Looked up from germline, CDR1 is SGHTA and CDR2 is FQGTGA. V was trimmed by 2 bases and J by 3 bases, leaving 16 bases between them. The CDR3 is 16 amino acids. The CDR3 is CASSLLGDLQDTEAFF. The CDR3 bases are TGTGCCAGCAGCTTACTGGGGGACCTACAGGACACTGAAGCTTTCTTT.

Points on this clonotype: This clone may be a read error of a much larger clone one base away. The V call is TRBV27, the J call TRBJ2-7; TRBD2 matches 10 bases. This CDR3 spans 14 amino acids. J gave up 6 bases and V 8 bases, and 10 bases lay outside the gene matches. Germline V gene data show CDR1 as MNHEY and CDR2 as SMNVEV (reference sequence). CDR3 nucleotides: TGTGCCAGCCAGTCCTCAGCGGGAGGGCCCGAGCAGTACTTC. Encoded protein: CASQSSAGGPEQYF.

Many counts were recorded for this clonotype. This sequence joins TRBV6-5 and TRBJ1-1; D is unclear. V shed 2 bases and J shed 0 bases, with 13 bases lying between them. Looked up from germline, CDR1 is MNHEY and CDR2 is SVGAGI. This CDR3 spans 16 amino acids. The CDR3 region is CASSYDVWRMNTEAFF. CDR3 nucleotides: TGTGCCAGCAGTTACGACGTCTGGAGGATGAACACTGAAGCTTTCTTT.

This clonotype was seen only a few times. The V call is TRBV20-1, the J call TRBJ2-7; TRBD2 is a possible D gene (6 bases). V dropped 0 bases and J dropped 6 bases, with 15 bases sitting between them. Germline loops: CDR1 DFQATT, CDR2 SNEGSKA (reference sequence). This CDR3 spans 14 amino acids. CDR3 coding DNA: TGCAGTGCTAGAGATCATCTAGGGACTTCCGAGCAGTACTTC. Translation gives CSARDHLGTSEQYF.